This TCR beta chain was obtained from a study of blood T cell repertoires in COVID-19. The overall study: Samples taken during acute and convalescent COVID-19 were collected in the United States, Italy and Spain.

Losses at the gene ends were 3 bases for V and 8 bases for J; bases not matched to a gene: 20. From germline, CDR1 is SGDLS and CDR2 YYNGEE. This CDR3 spans 19 amino acids. Authors' data handling: Researchers report that nucleated cell counts were estimated from reference gene primer amplification. Sequencing was performed with immunoSEQ multiplex PCR; in TCRdb, only in-frame clones are kept and a portion is missing. Clone size and the V and J calls come from that table; the DNA yielded D and trimming. This sample has a few hundred thousand clones, with 70% to 90% found just once. The chain is built from TRBV9 and TRBJ2-1; 10 bases align to TRBD2. The sequence came from a man aged 18-30 years with active or convalescent COVID-19. The sample comprised peripheral blood. Here the CDR3 reads CASSAPASLLAGVSYEQFF. CDR3 bases: TGTGCCAGCAGCGCCCCCGCCTCGCTTCTAGCGGGAGTTTCGTATGAGCAGTTCTTC.